The 15 T cell receptor beta chains below come from one sample, sequenced in a study of identical twins. TCRdb reprocessed the 5' RACE reads with MiXCR, giving one entry per CDR3 protein. The data show 1.5 million to 2 million distinct CDR3 sequences, about 32% seen once. The sequenced material came from cord blood. These receptors all come from a newborn girl in good health.

This clonotype was detected only a few times. The CDR3 DNA follows: TGCGCCAGCAGCTTGGAGGACAGCAACCAAGAGACCCAGTACTTC. It codes for CASSLEDSNQETQYF. V usage is TRBV5-1 and J usage is TRBJ2-5, with D perhaps TRBD1 (6 bases). Between the trimmed V and J ends, which lost 0 bases and 0 bases, there was a span of 9 bases. The CDR3 extends over 15 amino acids. Germline V gene data show CDR1 as SGHRS and CDR2 as YFSETQ.

This clonotype was counted ten times or more. The chain carries TRBV29-1 and TRBJ1-2; 9 positions match TRBD1. V gave up 1 base and J gave up 5 bases; unmatched junction bases: 2. The CDR3 is 13 amino acids. Germline V CDR1 and CDR2: SQVTM, ANQGSEA. The CDR3 DNA is TGCAGCGTTGAAGGGGGGACAGGGTATGGCTACACCTTC. It encodes CSVEGGTGYGYTF.

The sample holds a few counts of this clonotype. The chain carries TRBV25-1 and TRBJ1-5; tentatively, D is TRBD1 (5 bases). Germline V gene data show CDR1 as MGHDK and CDR2 as SYGVNS. V dropped 1 base and J dropped 6 bases, with 7 bases sitting between them. The length of the CDR3 is 13 residues. The CDR3 DNA sequence: TGTGCCAGCAGTGAATGGGGGTTTCAGCCCCAGCATTTT. It encodes CASSEWGFQPQHF. Filled out from reference TRBV25-1 and TRBJ1-5, the complete variable domain reads EADIYQTPRYLVIGTGKKITLECSQTMGHDKMYWYQQDPGMELHLIHYSYGVNSTEKGDLSSESTVSRIRTEHFPLTLESARPSHTSQYLCASSEWGFQPQHFGDGTRLSIL.

The genes are TRBV6-6 and TRBJ2-5; 12 positions match TRBD2. The CDR3 is 15 residues long. CDR1 MNHNY and CDR2 SVGAGI come from the germline V gene (reference sequence). Unmatched junction bases numbered 7, after V lost 6 bases and J lost 5 bases. The DNA for the CDR3 is TGTGCCAGCAGACTACGGACTAGCGGGATGGAGACCCAGTACTTC. Encoded protein: CASRLRTSGMETQYF.

V usage is TRBV20-1 and J usage is TRBJ2-1, with D tentatively TRBD2 (6 bases). Trimming took 3 bases from V and 8 from J, leaving 14 bases between them. The germline gives CDR1 DFQATT, CDR2 SNEGSKA (reference sequence). The CDR3 runs 13 residues. Here the CDR3 reads CSARRAGRYEQFF. CDR3 bases: TGCAGTGCTAGGAGGGCGGGGAGGTATGAGCAGTTCTTC.

This clonotype was picked up a small number of times. This chain connects TRBV18 to TRBJ1-1; D gene ambiguous. Germline V gene data show CDR1 as KGHSH and CDR2 as LQKENI. V lost 2 bases, J lost 5 bases, and 9 bases lay in between. The CDR3 sequence is 13 residues long. The CDR3: CASSPAARTEAFF. As DNA, the CDR3 is TGTGCCAGCTCACCAGCAGCGAGGACTGAAGCTTTCTTT.

The CDR3 coding sequence is TGTGCTAGTGGTTTCTCTGCTTTGACTAGCGGGAGTTGCAATGAGCAGTTCTTC. Residues: CASGFSALTSGSCNEQFF. The chain combines TRBV12-5 with TRBJ2-1, with 12 bases matching TRBD2. The CDR3 covers 18 residues. V was pared by 3 bases and J by 6 bases, with 12 bases of the junction left unmatched. CDR1 is LGHNT and CDR2 is FRNRAP in the germline V gene.

This clonotype was detected a few times. The rearrangement links TRBV29-1 to TRBJ2-7, with D perhaps given as TRBD1 or TRBD2 (5 bases each). Germline V gene lookup returns CDR1 SQVTM and CDR2 ANQGSEA. V gave up 4 bases and J gave up 5 bases, with 12 bases separating them. CDR3 size: 12 residues. DNA of the CDR3: TGCAGCGTTGTAGGGGAGAGGGACGAGCAGTACTTC. It specifies CSVVGERDEQYF.

This clonotype has just a few counts. The rearrangement links TRBV20-1 to TRBJ2-7, with 11 nucleotides matching TRBD2. This CDR3 region has 15 residues. In germline, CDR1 is DFQATT, CDR2 SNEGSKA (reference sequence). V was pared by 2 bases and J by 3 bases, with 6 bases of the junction left unmatched. CDR3 sequence: CSARSSGRLLYEQYF. CDR3 coding DNA: TGCAGTGCTAGATCTAGCGGGAGGCTTCTCTACGAGCAGTACTTC.

The CDR3 DNA reads as TGTGCCAGCAGCCTTATGCAGGGGGGCATTGGTGGCTACACCTTC. Protein sequence: CASSLMQGGIGGYTF. The rearrangement uses TRBV27 and TRBJ1-2; TRBD1 agrees at 7 bases. J gave up 7 bases and V 6 bases, and 14 bases lay outside the gene matches. This CDR3 has 15 amino acids. In germline, CDR1 is MNHEY, CDR2 SMNVEV (reference sequence).

As for this clonotype: Relative to the germline gene, one junction end is altered; a read error may explain this. The genes are TRBV5-1 and TRBJ2-7; D gene unclear. This CDR3 region has 11 residues. Germline CDR1 reads SGHRS; CDR2 reads YFSETQ. The CDR3 DNA reads as TGCACCAGCAGCCCTGGATACGAGCAGTACTTC. Residues: CTSSPGYEQYF.

This sequence joins TRBV12-3 or TRBV12-4 and TRBJ2-1; tentative D call: TRBD2 (6 bases). Trimming removed 4 bases at V and 9 bases at J, with 7 bases between. CDR3 size: 11 residues. CDR3: CASSWEVEQFF. CDR3 DNA sequence: TGTGCCAGCAGTTGGGAGGTTGAGCAGTTCTTC.

This clonotype came up a few times. The genes are TRBV18 and TRBJ2-5; the D gene is possibly TRBD1 (5 bases). V was clipped by 1 base and J by 7 bases, with 10 bases between them. CDR3 length: 13 amino acids. CDR1 is KGHSH and CDR2 is LQKENI in the germline V gene. For the CDR3, the DNA is TGTGCCAGCTCACCACGCAGGGAAGGGACCCAGTACTTC. As protein: CASSPRREGTQYF. The full variable domain, with the rest looked up from reference TRBV18 and TRBJ2-5, is NAGVMQNPRHLVRRRGQEARLRCSPMKGHSHVYWYRQLPEEGLKFMVYLQKENIIDESGMPKERFSAEFPKEGPSILRIQQVVRGDSAAYFCASSPRREGTQYFGPGTRLLVL.

This rearrangement joins TRBV28 to TRBJ1-2; D unclear. The germline V gene encodes CDR1 MDHEN and CDR2 SYDVKM. The CDR3 is 13 amino acids. With 3 bases removed from V and 8 bases from J, the gap between germline ends came to 13 bases. As DNA, the CDR3 is TGTGCCAGCAGTTTTACCTCCCCGGTGGGCTACACCTTC. It yields the protein CASSFTSPVGYTF.

This clonotype appeared a single time. This chain connects TRBV12-3 or TRBV12-4 to TRBJ2-2, with D unclear. V was shortened by 6 bases and J by 0 bases, with 14 bases between the two germline ends. The CDR3 length is 16 residues. The CDR3 sequence is CASSLVPPPNTGELFF. The CDR3 DNA reads as TGTGCCAGCAGCCTGGTGCCCCCACCGAACACCGGGGAGCTGTTTTTT.